The 20 T cell receptor beta chains below all came from one sample that was sequenced in a study of CD8 T cells in ankylosing spondylitis. Study results and limitations: It appeared that ankylosing spondylitis blood was characterized by a TCR beta motif of several highly homologous variants.

TCRdb reprocessed the 5' RACE reads via MiXCR and lists one record per CDR3 protein. The sample yields a few hundred thousand distinct CDR3 sequences, over 9.5% seen once. These receptors have no identified antigens. The sequenced material came from blood, either unsorted or a sorted T cell fraction (not recorded which). The receptors come from a male donor with ankylosing spondylitis.

This clonotype appeared many times. This rearrangement joins TRBV28 to TRBJ2-3, with TRBD2 matching over 12 bases. Germline V gives CDR1 MDHEN, CDR2 SYDVKM. With 4 bases clipped from V and 5 bases from J, the junction kept 10 bases outside the gene matches. This CDR3 is built from 17 residues. CDR3 in DNA: TGTGCCAGCAGTTCCCCCAGACTAGCGGGAGTGGTAGATACGCAGTATTTT. Translating it yields CASSSPRLAGVVDTQYF.

This clonotype was observed once. V usage is TRBV7-2 and J usage is TRBJ2-1; TRBD2 agrees at 13 bases. From germline, CDR1 is SGHTA and CDR2 FQGNSA. Trimming removed 5 bases from V and 8 bases from J; junction bases left unmatched: 6. This CDR3 spans 15 amino acids. As DNA, the CDR3 is TGTGCCAGCAGCCTCACTAGCGGGAGGGGGGATGAGCAGTTCTTC. It encodes CASSLTSGRGDEQFF.

The chain has TRBV25-1 and TRBJ1-5; D remains unclear. Germline CDR1 is MGHDK and CDR2 is SYGVNS. The CDR3 has 13 residues. V lost 1 base to trimming and J lost 6 bases, with 7 bases between them. The CDR3 here is CASSEFFGQPQHF. The DNA of the CDR3 is TGTGCCAGCAGTGAATTTTTCGGTCAGCCCCAGCATTTT.

This clonotype has a count of ten or more. The rearrangement links TRBV11-2 to TRBJ2-4; the match to TRBD2 covers 9 bases. The CDR3 is 19 residues long. Germline-derived CDR1 and CDR2 are SGHAT and FQNNGV. Germline trimming cut 5 bases from V and 1 base from J; bases unmatched to any gene: 15. DNA of the CDR3: TGTGCCAGCAGCCTATCTCAGACTAGCGGACCTGTTGCCAAAAACATTCAGTACTTC. Translated: CASSLSQTSGPVAKNIQYF.

The rearrangement joins TRBV20-1 to TRBJ2-2; 7 bases align to TRBD2. J gave up 6 bases and V 5 bases, and 9 bases lay outside the gene matches. Germline V gene sequence: CDR1 DFQATT, CDR2 SNEGSKA (reference sequence). The CDR3 length is 14 residues. The CDR3 spells CSARRGLVSGELFF. CDR3 nucleotide sequence: TGCAGTGCTCGCCGCGGACTAGTGTCCGGGGAGCTGTTTTTT.

The V call is TRBV24-1, the J call TRBJ2-1; D uncertain. Trimming shortened V by 4 bases and J by 5 bases, and 11 bases separated the two germline ends. The CDR3 spans 14 residues. Germline loops: CDR1 KGHDR, CDR2 SFDVKD. CDR3 sequence reads: CATSEPDGDNEQFF. CDR3 DNA sequence: TGTGCCACCAGTGAACCGGACGGCGACAATGAGCAGTTCTTC.

This clonotype turned up a few times. The J gene is TRBJ1-5, the V gene TRBV6-1; no clear D gene. In germline, CDR1 is MNHNS, CDR2 SASEGT. Trimming took off 5 bases at V and 7 bases at J, with 6 bases between the two ends. This CDR3 spans 11 amino acids. Here the CDR3 DNA reads TGTGCCAGCAGTACGATGCAGCCCCAGCATTTT. Encoded protein: CASSTMQPQHF.

V is TRBV15 and J is TRBJ2-3, with 14 bases identical to TRBD2. The V gene end was trimmed by 3 bases and the J gene end by 5 bases; junction bases not matched to a gene: 7. The CDR3 totals 17 residues. Per the germline V gene, CDR1 is LNHNV and CDR2 is YYDKDF (reference sequence). CDR3 coding DNA: TGTGCCACCAGCAGTGGGACTAGCGGGAGTTTTAAAGATACGCAGTATTTT. Encoded protein: CATSSGTSGSFKDTQYF.

This clonotype came up many times. The chain links TRBV20-1 to TRBJ1-5, with TRBD1 matching 8 bases. Germline CDR1 DFQATT, CDR2 SNEGSKA (reference sequence). The CDR3 is 14 amino acids. J lost 3 bases, V lost 5 bases, and 6 bases had no gene match. The CDR3 spells CSAVTGANNQPQHF. Written as DNA, the CDR3 is TGCAGTGCTGTGACAGGGGCTAACAATCAGCCCCAGCATTTT.

V gene TRBV6-2 or TRBV6-3 combines with J gene TRBJ2-3; a possible D gene is TRBD2 (6 bases). The CDR3 contains 16 residues. Trimming left V 2 bases short and J 3 bases short, with 15 bases between. Germline values: CDR1 MNHEY, CDR2 SVGEGT. The DNA of the CDR3 is TGTGCCAGCAGTTACGGGCCGGGAGTAGGGACAGATACGCAGTATTTT. This gives the protein CASSYGPGVGTDTQYF.

The chain recombines TRBV5-1 with TRBJ2-2; 11 nucleotides match TRBD1. The CDR3 length is 14 residues. The trim removed 6 bases at V and 7 bases at J, leaving 5 bases unmatched. The germline V gene encodes CDR1 SGHRS and CDR2 YFSETQ. CDR3 sequence (DNA): TGCGCCAGCAACGGACAGGGGGCTTTCGGGGAGCTGTTTTTT. Residues: CASNGQGAFGELFF.

V is TRBV25-1 and J is TRBJ1-2; TRBD1 is a possible D gene (5 bases). The CDR3 consists of 13 residues. CDR1 MGHDK and CDR2 SYGVNS come from the germline V gene. The ends were cut back, 3 bases at V and 7 bases at J, with 12 bases in the middle. CDR3 nucleotide sequence: TGTGCCAGCAGTGAGGGACTCCGCGGTGGCTACACCTTC. Its protein product is CASSEGLRGGYTF.

This clonotype was observed a few times. V and J are TRBV10-3 and TRBJ1-1, with D hard to call. The V and J ends lost 0 bases and 7 bases respectively, with 6 bases between them. Germline values: CDR1 ENHRY, CDR2 SYGVKD. The CDR3 totals 12 residues. The CDR3 coding sequence is TGTGCCATCAGTGAGTCCCGTGGTGAAGCTTTCTTT. Translated, it gives CAISESRGEAFF.

The chain links TRBV5-1 to TRBJ2-1; 8 positions agree with TRBD1. The CDR3 runs to 14 residues. The V gene end was trimmed by 4 bases and the J gene end by 5 bases; junction bases not matched to a gene: 5. The germline gives CDR1 SGHRS, CDR2 YFSETQ. The CDR3 loop reads CASSQQGDHNEQFF. CDR3 sequence (DNA): TGCGCCAGCAGCCAACAGGGGGACCACAATGAGCAGTTCTTC.

This clonotype was seen many times. V gene TRBV20-1 combines with J gene TRBJ2-1, with 10 bases that match TRBD1. J lost 6 bases, V lost 1 base, and 9 bases had no gene match. The germline V gene encodes CDR1 DFQATT and CDR2 SNEGSKA (reference sequence). The CDR3 extends over 16 amino acids. In DNA form, the CDR3 reads TGCAGTGCTAGAGTTAGGCGACAGGGGGCGAGCAATGAGCAGTTCTTC. Translated: CSARVRRQGASNEQFF.

This clonotype was detected only a few times. This chain connects TRBV29-1 to TRBJ2-1; the match to TRBD2 covers 7 bases. This CDR3 has 13 residues. V was clipped by 7 bases and J by 2 bases; unmatched bases: 5. CDR1 and CDR2 from the germline V gene are SQVTM and ANQGSEA. In nucleotides, the CDR3 is TGCAGCGCCGTAGCGGGTCCCTACAATGAGCAGTTCTTC. It translates to CSAVAGPYNEQFF.

This clonotype has only a few counts. The rearrangement links TRBV4-1 to TRBJ1-1; the match to TRBD1 covers 8 bases. The trim removed 4 bases at V and 4 bases at J, leaving 14 bases unmatched. The V gene's germline CDR1 is MGHRA and CDR2 YSYEKL. There are 17 residues in the CDR3. The CDR3 sequence is CASSLNPTGVLGTEAFF. The CDR3, as DNA: TGCGCCAGCAGCCTAAACCCGACAGGGGTTTTAGGCACTGAAGCTTTCTTT.

This clonotype came up many times. V usage is TRBV4-1 and J usage is TRBJ2-5, with a possible D match to TRBD2 (6 bases). V was shortened by 0 bases and J by 7 bases, with 12 bases between the two germline ends. In germline, CDR1 is MGHRA, CDR2 YSYEKL. CDR3 size: 14 residues. The CDR3 sequence is CASSQDGGVGTQYF. The CDR3 bases are TGCGCCAGCAGCCAAGATGGAGGGGTGGGGACCCAGTACTTC.

In its sample, this clonotype was seen a few times. The chain uses TRBV7-9 and TRBJ2-2; D gene unclear. In germline, CDR1 is SEHNR, CDR2 FQNEAQ (reference sequence). The CDR3 contains 15 residues. V was pared by 1 base and J by 6 bases, with 12 bases between. CDR3 residues: CASSLEGRTAGELFF. The CDR3 DNA reads as TGTGCCAGCAGCTTAGAAGGCAGAACAGCCGGGGAGCTGTTTTTT.

This clonotype was seen at least ten times. CDR3 coding DNA: TGTGCCAGCGGTCCAATGGGAGACGGGTACGAGCAGTACTTC. Its protein is CASGPMGDGYEQYF. This sequence joins TRBV3-1 and TRBJ2-7; possibly TRBD2 for D (5 bases). The CDR3 has 14 amino acids. Trimming left V 8 bases short and J 4 bases short, with 18 bases between. The V gene's germline CDR1 is LGHDT and CDR2 YNNKEL (reference sequence).